The 8 T cell receptor beta chains given below trace back to one sample, sequenced in a study of cytomegalovirus exposure and HLA in healthy donors. The study ran its PCR with 60 Vbeta and 13 Jbeta primers. Produced via immunoSEQ multiplex PCR; TCRdb's table is partial and in-frame only. The repertoire holds more than 100,000 clones, with 76% as singletons. Sequenced sample: PBMCs. The receptors originated from a female donor in good health and CMV-seropositive.

The rearrangement joins TRBV28 to TRBJ2-5; 7 nucleotides match TRBD1. Germline CDR1 and CDR2: MDHEN and SYDVKM. J was trimmed by 0 bases and V by 6 bases; bases with no gene match: 7. The CDR3 is made up of 15 amino acids. CDR3 DNA sequence: TGTGCCAGCAGGTCCGGGACAGCGTACCAAGAGACCCAGTACTTC. This translates into CASRSGTAYQETQYF.

The V and J genes are TRBV6-5 and TRBJ1-1, with D maybe TRBD1 (6 bases). The V gene lost 7 bases and the J gene lost 4 bases, with 13 bases spanning the gap. Germline CDR1 is MNHEY and CDR2 is SVGAGI. The CDR3 spans 13 residues. The CDR3 DNA sequence: TGTGCCAGCACAGAACAGGGAACCACTGAAGCTTTCTTT. This gives the protein CASTEQGTTEAFF.

The V and J genes are TRBV30 and TRBJ1-2, with D tentatively TRBD1 (5 bases). V was cut by 5 bases and J by 3 bases, with 16 bases left in between. There are 14 residues in the CDR3. Per germline, CDR1 GTSNPN and CDR2 SVGIG (reference sequence). The CDR3 here is CAWLVGRWDYGYTF. CDR3 coding DNA: TGTGCCTGGCTCGTGGGGCGCTGGGACTATGGCTACACCTTC.

The rearrangement uses TRBV7-6 and TRBJ2-2; D might be TRBD1 (5 bases). Per germline, CDR1 SGHVS and CDR2 FNYEAQ. With 2 bases removed from V and 3 bases from J, the gap between germline ends came to 10 bases. The CDR3 contains 15 residues. CDR3 nucleotide sequence: TGTGCCAGCAGCTTACAGATAGGGGACACCGGGGAGCTGTTTTTT. Protein: CASSLQIGDTGELFF. The variable domain in full, with the rest retrieved from reference TRBV7-6 and TRBJ2-2, is GAGVSQSPRYKVTKRGQDVALRCDPISGHVSLYWYRQALGQGPEFLTYFNYEAQQDKSGLPNDRFSAERPEGSISTLTIQRTEQRDSAMYRCASSLQIGDTGELFFGEGSRLTVL.

The chain has TRBV9 and TRBJ1-1; D gene unclear. Germline CDR1 is SGDLS and CDR2 is YYNGEE. This CDR3 is 13 amino acids long. Trimming pared 3 bases from V and 4 bases from J, leaving 10 bases between. In DNA, the CDR3 is TGTGCCAGCAGCGCACACTGGAGCACTGAAGCTTTCTTT. Amino acid sequence: CASSAHWSTEAFF. Complete variable domain (other parts from reference TRBV9 and TRBJ1-1): DSGVTQTPKHLITATGQRVTLRCSPRSGDLSVYWYQQSLDQGLQFLIQYYNGEERAKGNILERFSAQQFPDLHSELNLSSLELGDSALYFCASSAHWSTEAFFGQGTRLTVV.

CDR3 DNA: TGTGCCAGCTACGGAGAAATCCGGGACAGGCAACGCCCAGCCCGCGAAGAGACCCAGTACTTC. The encoded protein is CASYGEIRDRQRPAREETQYF. The genes are TRBV7-3 and TRBJ2-5; TRBD1 matches 8 bases. The CDR3 length is 21 residues. With 8 bases clipped from V and 3 bases from J, the junction kept 29 bases outside the gene matches. The germline CDR1 and CDR2 sequences are SGHTA and FQGTGA.

The chain employs TRBV2 and TRBJ1-4, with TRBD1 matching over 9 bases. The CDR3 consists of 13 residues. V was pared by 9 bases and J by 8 bases, with 7 bases of the junction left unmatched. CDR1 is SNHLY and CDR2 is FYNNEI in the germline V gene. The CDR3 region is CASTRDRDEKLFF. In DNA, the CDR3 is TGTGCCAGTACCCGGGACAGGGACGAAAAACTGTTTTTT.

For this clone: Mismatch with germline at one junction end may stem from a read error. The gene calls are TRBV7-9 and TRBJ1-2; D possibly corresponds to TRBD1 (5 bases). Germline V gene sequence: CDR1 SEHNR, CDR2 FQNEAQ (reference sequence). The CDR3 spans 13 residues. The CDR3 DNA reads TGTTCCAGCAACCTGATTGACAGCCATGGCTACACCTTC. Translated, it gives CSSNLIDSHGYTF. Drawing the rest from reference TRBV7-9 and TRBJ1-2, the complete variable domain is DTGVSQNPRHKITKRGQNVTFRCDPISEHNRLYWYRQTLGQGPEFLTYFQNEAQLEKSRLLSDRFSAERPKGSFSTLEIQRTEQGDSAMYLCSSNLIDSHGYTFGSGTRLTVV.